The entry below gives a single T cell receptor (beta chain) sequence along with its context. Its target is unknown. Every patient relapsed after autologous stem cell transplantation, and brentuximab vedotin exposure varied. CDR1 and CDR2 (germline): SQVTM, ANQGSEA. The CDR3 covers 13 residues. V was clipped by 8 bases and J by 1 base, with 11 bases between them. Profiled with immunoSEQ multiplex PCR; TCRdb holds only in-frame clones, not every one. The data hold over 5,500 clones, with 60% to 85% observed a single time. The sample comes from a study of PD-1 blockade in classical Hodgkin lymphoma. Points from the study as a whole: Healthy donors reportedly exceeded newly diagnosed patients in baseline TCR diversity. It was CD4+ TCR diversity, not CD8+, that rose significantly by C4D1. Partial responders and progressors had significantly lower baseline TCR diversity. Nivolumab initiated under 1 year post-ASCT led to patient exclusion.

The sample here was peripheral blood mononuclear cells (PBMCs), taken at baseline. This TCR was recovered from a human donor with classical Hodgkin lymphoma. The chain employs TRBV29-1 and TRBJ2-2; perhaps TRBD1 as D (6 bases). This chain's CDR3 is CSTWTVNTGELFF. In DNA form, the CDR3 reads TGCAGCACCTGGACAGTGAACACCGGGGAGCTGTTTTTT.